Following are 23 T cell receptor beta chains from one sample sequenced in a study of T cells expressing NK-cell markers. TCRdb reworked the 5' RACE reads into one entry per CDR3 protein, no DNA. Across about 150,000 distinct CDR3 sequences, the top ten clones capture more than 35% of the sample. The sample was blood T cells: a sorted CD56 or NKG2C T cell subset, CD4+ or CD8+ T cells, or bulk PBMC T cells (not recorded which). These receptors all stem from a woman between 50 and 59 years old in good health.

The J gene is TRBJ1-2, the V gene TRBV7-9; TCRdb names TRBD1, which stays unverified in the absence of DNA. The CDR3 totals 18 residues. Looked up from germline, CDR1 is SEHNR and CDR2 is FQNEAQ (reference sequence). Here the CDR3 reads CASSSTSDRAKGDYGYTF.

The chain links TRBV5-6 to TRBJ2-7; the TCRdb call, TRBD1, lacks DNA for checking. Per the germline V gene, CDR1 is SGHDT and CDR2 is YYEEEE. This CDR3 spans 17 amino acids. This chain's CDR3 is CASSLSVWTGWDYEQYF.

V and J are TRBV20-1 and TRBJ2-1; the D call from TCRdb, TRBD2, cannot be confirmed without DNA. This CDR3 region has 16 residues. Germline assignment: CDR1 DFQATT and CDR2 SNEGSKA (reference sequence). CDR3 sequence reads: CSARVQTSGGLAEQFF.

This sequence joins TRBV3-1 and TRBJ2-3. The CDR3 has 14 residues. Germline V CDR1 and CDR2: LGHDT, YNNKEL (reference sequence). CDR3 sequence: CASSQFLATDTQYF.

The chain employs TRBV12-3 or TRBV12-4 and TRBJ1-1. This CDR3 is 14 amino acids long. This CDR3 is CASSSGETNTEAFF.

The CDR3: CASSSVSRDKFTGELFF. The V and J genes are TRBV11-2 and TRBJ2-2; the D call from TCRdb, TRBD1, cannot be confirmed without DNA. Germline CDR1 reads SGHAT; CDR2 reads FQNNGV. The CDR3 is made up of 17 amino acids.

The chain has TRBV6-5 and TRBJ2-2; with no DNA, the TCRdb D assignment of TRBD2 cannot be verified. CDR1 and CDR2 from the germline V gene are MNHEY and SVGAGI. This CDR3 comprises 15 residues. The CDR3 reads CASSYLAGDTGELFF.

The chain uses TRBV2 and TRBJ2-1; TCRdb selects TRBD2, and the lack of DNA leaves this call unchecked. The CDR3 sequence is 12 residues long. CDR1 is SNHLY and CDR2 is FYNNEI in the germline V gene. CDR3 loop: CASTAGGSEQFF.

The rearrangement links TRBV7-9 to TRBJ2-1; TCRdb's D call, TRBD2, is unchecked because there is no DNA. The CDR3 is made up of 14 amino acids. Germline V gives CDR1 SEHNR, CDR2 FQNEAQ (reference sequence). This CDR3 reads CASSPLAGHNEQFF.

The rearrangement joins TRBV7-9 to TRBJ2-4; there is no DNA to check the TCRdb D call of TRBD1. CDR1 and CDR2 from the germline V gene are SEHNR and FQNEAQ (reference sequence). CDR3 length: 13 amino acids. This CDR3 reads CAIADRDQNIQYF.

CDR3 amino acids: CASSSGEGYTDTQYF. The chain is built from TRBV7-9 and TRBJ2-3; absent DNA, TCRdb's TRBD2 call cannot be checked. The V gene's germline CDR1 is SEHNR and CDR2 FQNEAQ (reference sequence). There are 15 residues in the CDR3. Full variable domain (rest looked up from reference TRBV7-9 and TRBJ2-3): DTGVSQNPRHKITKRGQNVTFRCDPISEHNRLYWYRQTLGQGPEFLTYFQNEAQLEKSRLLSDRFSAERPKGSFSTLEIQRTEQGDSAMYLCASSSGEGYTDTQYFGPGTRLTVL.

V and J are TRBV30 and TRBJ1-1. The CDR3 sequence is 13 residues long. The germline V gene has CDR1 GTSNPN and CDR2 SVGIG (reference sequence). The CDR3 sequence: CAWSRTERPGAFF.

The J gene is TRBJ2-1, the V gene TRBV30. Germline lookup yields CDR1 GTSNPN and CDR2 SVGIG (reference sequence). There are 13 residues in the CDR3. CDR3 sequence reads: CAWSQELINEQFF. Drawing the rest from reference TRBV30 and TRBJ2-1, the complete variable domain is SQTIHQWPATLVQPVGSPLSLECTVEGTSNPNLYWYRQAAGRGLQLLFYSVGIGQISSEVPQNLSASRPQDRQFILSSKKLLLSDSGFYLCAWSQELINEQFFGPGTRLTVL.

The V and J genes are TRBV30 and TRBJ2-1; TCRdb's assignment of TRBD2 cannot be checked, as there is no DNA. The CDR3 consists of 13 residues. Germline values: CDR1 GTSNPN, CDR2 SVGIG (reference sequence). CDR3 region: CAWSDGRSDEQFF.

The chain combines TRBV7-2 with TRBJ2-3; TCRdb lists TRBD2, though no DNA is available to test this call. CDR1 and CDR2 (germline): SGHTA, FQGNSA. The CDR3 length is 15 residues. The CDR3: CASSWVGPWGDTQYF. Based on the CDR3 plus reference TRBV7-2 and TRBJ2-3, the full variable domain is GAGVSQSPSNKVTEKGKDVELRCDPISGHTALYWYRQSLGQGLEFLIYFQGNSAPDKSGLPSDRFSAERTGGSVSTLTIQRTQQEDSAVYLCASSWVGPWGDTQYFGPGTRLTVL.

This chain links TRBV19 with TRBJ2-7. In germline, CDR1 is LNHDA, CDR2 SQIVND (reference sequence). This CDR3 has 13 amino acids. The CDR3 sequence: CASSDTEAYEQYF.

CDR3 residues: CASSPPYRGLAEGGTEAFF. J is TRBJ1-1 and V is TRBV7-9; TCRdb names TRBD1, which stays unverified in the absence of DNA. This CDR3 is 19 amino acids long. CDR1 and CDR2 from the germline V gene are SEHNR and FQNEAQ (reference sequence).

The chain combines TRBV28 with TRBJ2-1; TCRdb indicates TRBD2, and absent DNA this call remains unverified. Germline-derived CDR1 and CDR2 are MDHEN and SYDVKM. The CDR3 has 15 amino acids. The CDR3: CASSPGLAGGFEQFF.

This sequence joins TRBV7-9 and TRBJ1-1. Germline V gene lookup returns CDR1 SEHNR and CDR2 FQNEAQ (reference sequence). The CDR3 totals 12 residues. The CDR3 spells CATVAENTEAFF. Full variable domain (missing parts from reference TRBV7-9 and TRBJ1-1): DTGVSQNPRHKITKRGQNVTFRCDPISEHNRLYWYRQTLGQGPEFLTYFQNEAQLEKSRLLSDRFSAERPKGSFSTLEIQRTEQGDSAMYLCATVAENTEAFFGQGTRLTVV.

The CDR3 is CASSSDRDTFYEQYF. J is TRBJ2-7 and V is TRBV12-3 or TRBV12-4; without DNA, the TCRdb call of TRBD1 cannot be checked. The CDR3 consists of 15 residues.

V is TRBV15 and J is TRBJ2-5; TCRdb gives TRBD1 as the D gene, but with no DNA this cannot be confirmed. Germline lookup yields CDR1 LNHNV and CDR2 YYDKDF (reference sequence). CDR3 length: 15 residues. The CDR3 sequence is CATSGGQGTRETQYF.

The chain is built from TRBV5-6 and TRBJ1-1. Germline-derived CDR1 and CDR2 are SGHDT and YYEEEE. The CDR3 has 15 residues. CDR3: CASSVAGGLSTEAFF.

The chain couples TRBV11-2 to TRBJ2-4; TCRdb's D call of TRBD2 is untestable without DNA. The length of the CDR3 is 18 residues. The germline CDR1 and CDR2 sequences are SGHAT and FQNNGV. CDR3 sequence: CASSPKSGLAGERNIQYF.